Sequencing of this T cell receptor beta chain was carried out in a study of T cells after posttransplantation cyclophosphamide. To note about this clone: What it binds is unknown.

CDR3 length: 16 amino acids. Germline trimming cut 3 bases from V and 0 bases from J; bases unmatched to any gene: 3. Germline V gives CDR1 SGHVS, CDR2 FQNEAQ. This table comes from immunoSEQ multiplex PCR, and its TCRdb copy is limited to in-frame clones, with some not included. Here the sample spans roughly 19,000 clones, 85% to 90% being singletons. Control samples came 1 year after myeloablative marrow transplants with methotrexate plus calcineurin inhibitor. General study results and limits: Later post-transplant blood repertoires were often dominated by donor CD8+ memory clones.

The rearrangement links TRBV7-8 to TRBJ1-3, with 9 bases matching TRBD1. The sequence was obtained from a female patient aged 30-39 years who received an allogeneic stem cell transplant from an unrelated donor, was CMV-positive, and had acute and chronic GVHD. The graft donor may be the source of some T cells. The starting material was PBMCs, obtained approximately twelve months after allogeneic stem cell transplant with calcineurin inhibitor and methotrexate. The chain's CDR3 is CASSFTGGHSGNTIYF. The DNA for the CDR3 is TGTGCCAGCAGCTTTACAGGGGGCCACTCTGGAAACACCATATATTTT.